Here is one T cell receptor (beta chain) with its context. Repertoires were generated with immunoSEQ multiplex PCR, while TCRdb's copy carries only in-frame clones and drops some. The table has just over 650,000 clones, around 89% seen once. The germline CDR1 and CDR2 sequences are SGHKS and YYEKEE (reference sequence). V was clipped by 0 bases and J by 8 bases, with 17 bases between them. The CDR3 loop spans 16 amino acids. The record originates from a study of blood T cell repertoires in COVID-19. For the study at large: T cells, B-cell-depleted T cells, or PBMCs supplied cDNA or gDNA.

This receptor was obtained from a young woman with acute or convalescent COVID-19. Sequencing used peripheral blood. The V and J genes are TRBV5-5 and TRBJ2-2; D gene ambiguous. DNA of the CDR3: TGTGCCAGCAGCTTGGCCGCGATTTTGGTTTCGGGGGAGCTGTTTTTT. Translation: CASSLAAILVSGELFF.